The T cell receptor (beta chain) under discussion was sequenced for a study of blood T cell repertoires in COVID-19. Assay used: immunoSEQ multiplex PCR; TCRdb lists only in-frame clones, some missing. This sample yields under 200,000 clones, of which around 77% are seen a single time; around 2.8% belongs to the top ten. The V and J ends lost 1 base and 9 bases, in that order; junction bases with no gene match: 6. The CDR3 is 15 residues long. Germline V CDR1 and CDR2: MGHRA, YSYEKL. The TCR was taken from a man aged 65-85 years with acute or convalescent COVID-19. Sequencing input: peripheral blood. The gene calls are TRBV4-1 and TRBJ2-1, with TRBD2 identical over 10 bases. The CDR3 coding sequence is TGCGCCAGCAGCCAAGTACTAGCGGGAACCCCTGAGCAGTTCTTC. Translation gives CASSQVLAGTPEQFF.